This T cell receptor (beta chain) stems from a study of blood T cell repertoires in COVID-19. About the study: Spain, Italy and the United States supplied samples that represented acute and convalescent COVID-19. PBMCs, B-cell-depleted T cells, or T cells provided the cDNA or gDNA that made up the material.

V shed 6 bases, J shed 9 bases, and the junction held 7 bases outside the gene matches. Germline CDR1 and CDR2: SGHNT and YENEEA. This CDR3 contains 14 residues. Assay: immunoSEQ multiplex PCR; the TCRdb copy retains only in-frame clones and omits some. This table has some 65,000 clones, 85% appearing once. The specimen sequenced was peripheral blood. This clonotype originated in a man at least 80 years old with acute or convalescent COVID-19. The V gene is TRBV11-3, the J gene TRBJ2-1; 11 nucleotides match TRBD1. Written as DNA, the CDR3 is TGTGCCAGCAGAACTCCGGGACAGGGGGGTGAGCAGTTCTTC. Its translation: CASRTPGQGGEQFF.